The 21 T cell receptor beta chains below were found in one sample sequenced in a study of Ad26.COV2.S vaccination and SARS-CoV-2 variants. Stated treatment: some 19 received Ad26.COV2.S at low or high dose, single or two shots; about five received placebo; per-sample allocation not given. Sampling was done on day 63 after the first vaccine or placebo injection. The data were produced by immunoSEQ multiplex PCR, yet TCRdb's version contains in-frame clones alone and is incomplete. The data show roughly 350,000 clones, about nine tenths seen once. Source: peripheral blood, taken in a trial of Ad26.COV2.S vaccine versus placebo. These receptors came from a person aged 18 to 65 who received the Ad26.COV2.S COVID-19 vaccine or a placebo.

This clone was recorded once. This rearrangement joins TRBV5-6 to TRBJ2-5; TRBD2 matches 7 bases. Germline V gene sequence: CDR1 SGHDT, CDR2 YYEEEE. The CDR3 is 12 residues long. V shed 3 bases and J 5 bases; nucleotides not matched to a gene: 1. This CDR3 is CASSWTRETQYF. CDR3 sequence (DNA): TGTGCCAGCAGCTGGACTAGGGAGACCCAGTACTTC.

This rearrangement joins TRBV6-2 or TRBV6-3 to TRBJ2-2; 10 bases are shared with TRBD1. V lost 2 bases to trimming and J lost 5 bases; unmatched junction nucleotides: 5. This CDR3 region has 16 residues. CDR1 MNHEY and CDR2 SVGEGT come from the germline V gene. In DNA, the CDR3 is TGTGCCAGCAGTTACCGGGACAGGGGAGGAACCGGGGAGCTGTTTTTT. As protein: CASSYRDRGGTGELFF.

The chain is built from TRBV11-2 and TRBJ2-3; a possible D gene is TRBD2 (6 bases). The V end was cut by 3 bases, the J end by 6 bases, with 19 bases between. Germline V gene data show CDR1 as SGHAT and CDR2 as FQNNGV. This CDR3 region has 16 residues. In DNA form, the CDR3 reads TGTGCCAGCAGCTTTTCACCGGGGGTGGTTACGGATACGCAGTATTTT. Residues: CASSFSPGVVTDTQYF.

The chain links TRBV5-1 to TRBJ2-5; 9 bases map to TRBD1. This CDR3 comprises 17 residues. Trimming at V came to 0 bases and at J to 2 bases, leaving 8 bases not matched to a gene. Germline V gene data show CDR1 as SGHRS and CDR2 as YFSETQ. The CDR3 bases are TGCGCCAGCAGCTTGGGGCCGGGACAGGGAGATCAAGAGACCCAGTACTTC. Encoded protein: CASSLGPGQGDQETQYF.

A single count supports this clone. V is TRBV2 and J is TRBJ1-1; D is possibly TRBD1 (6 bases). V lost 8 bases and J lost 2, with 15 bases in between. Germline V gene data show CDR1 as SNHLY and CDR2 as FYNNEI. CDR3 length equals 14 residues. The DNA of the CDR3 is TGTGCCAGCGGAGACAGGAGAATAAACACTGAAGCTTTCTTT. Translating it yields CASGDRRINTEAFF.

The chain carries TRBV9 and TRBJ2-7, with a tentative D call TRBD2 (5 bases). V lost 3 bases and J lost 3, with 13 bases in between. Per germline, CDR1 SGDLS and CDR2 YYNGEE. There are 14 residues in the CDR3. The chain's CDR3 is CASSGASGYYEQYF. The CDR3, as DNA: TGTGCCAGCAGCGGGGCCTCGGGGTACTACGAGCAGTACTTC.

The chain combines TRBV6-5 with TRBJ1-2, with D maybe TRBD1 (5 bases). CDR3 length equals 15 residues. V was cut by 0 bases and J by 3 bases, with 11 bases left in between. Germline-derived CDR1 and CDR2 are MNHEY and SVGAGI. CDR3: CASSYSVQADYGYTF. Written as DNA, the CDR3 is TGTGCCAGCAGTTACTCGGTACAGGCAGACTATGGCTACACCTTC.

The chain uses TRBV6-4 and TRBJ2-7, with a weak D call TRBD1 (6 bases). Germline lookup yields CDR1 MRHNA and CDR2 SNTAGT. Trimming left V 0 bases short and J 4 bases short, with 13 bases between. The CDR3 sequence is 15 residues long. CDR3 DNA: TGTGCCAGCAGTGACTCTCAGGGGCGAGATTACGAGCAGTACTTC. Protein sequence: CASSDSQGRDYEQYF.

V and J are TRBV11-2 and TRBJ1-1; no reliable D call. V was cut by 5 bases and J by 10 bases, with 17 bases left in between. CDR3 length equals 13 residues. Germline V lookup: CDR1 SGHAT, CDR2 FQNNGV. The CDR3: CASSTPGPPGAFF. CDR3 bases: TGTGCCAGCAGCACACCGGGCCCACCCGGAGCTTTCTTT. The complete variable domain, with remaining parts taken from reference TRBV11-2 and TRBJ1-1, reads EAGVAQSPRYKIIEKRQSVAFWCNPISGHATLYWYQQILGQGPKLLIQFQNNGVVDDSQLPKDRFSAERLKGVDSTLKIQPAKLEDSAVYLCASSTPGPPGAFFGQGTRLTVV.

The chain links TRBV6-5 to TRBJ1-4; a possible D gene is TRBD1 (6 bases). CDR1 MNHEY and CDR2 SVGAGI come from the germline V gene. Trimming removed 4 bases from V and 0 bases from J, with 9 bases in between. CDR3 length equals 15 residues. The CDR3 DNA follows: TGTGCCAGCAGTTCTCACAGGGCAACTAATGAAAAACTGTTTTTT. This encodes CASSSHRATNEKLFF.

The rearrangement uses TRBV3-1 (or the pseudogene TRBV3-2) and TRBJ1-2; D unclear. Germline V gene sequence: CDR1 LGHDT, CDR2 YNNKEL (reference sequence). The CDR3 length is 14 residues. The V end lost 0 bases, the J end lost 0 bases, and 5 bases lay between the germline ends. CDR3 region: CASSQDGTNYGYTF. The CDR3 DNA reads TGTGCCAGCAGCCAAGACGGGACTAACTATGGCTACACCTTC.

The rearrangement joins TRBV7-8 to TRBJ2-5; no definite D call. The CDR3 is 13 residues long. Germline V gene sequence: CDR1 SGHVS, CDR2 FQNEAQ. Trimming left V 5 bases short and J 0 bases short, with 7 bases between. The CDR3 region is CASSPRYQETQYF. The DNA of the CDR3 is TGTGCCAGCAGCCCAAGGTACCAAGAGACCCAGTACTTC.

The chain recombines TRBV12-3 or TRBV12-4 with TRBJ2-7, with D perhaps given as TRBD1 or TRBD2 (5 bases each). Between the trimmed V and J ends, which lost 5 bases and 2 bases, there was a span of 10 bases. CDR3 length: 13 residues. The CDR3 bases are TGTGCCAGCAGTCAAGGGACGGCCTACGAGCAGTACTTC. The encoded protein is CASSQGTAYEQYF.

The V call is TRBV10-3, the J call TRBJ1-1; weak D call: TRBD1 (5 bases). Germline loops: CDR1 ENHRY, CDR2 SYGVKD. The CDR3 contains 16 residues. Trimming shortened V by 5 bases and J by 0 bases, and 16 bases separated the two germline ends. In DNA, the CDR3 is TGTGCCATCAGTCCCACAGTGGGACGGCTGAACACTGAAGCTTTCTTT. Translation: CAISPTVGRLNTEAFF.

This sequence joins TRBV6-5 and TRBJ2-7; 7 bases are shared with TRBD2. This CDR3 is built from 14 residues. V lost 8 bases, J lost 4 bases, and 11 bases stayed unmatched. Germline V CDR1 and CDR2: MNHEY, SVGAGI. The CDR3 protein is CASRAGTGGYEQYF. The CDR3 DNA sequence: TGTGCCAGCCGAGCGGGGACGGGGGGTTACGAGCAGTACTTC.

The V call is TRBV6-2 or TRBV6-3, the J call TRBJ2-7, with 11 bases matching TRBD1. V lost 6 bases to trimming and J lost 2 bases; unmatched junction nucleotides: 6. The CDR3 sequence is 15 residues long. Germline V lookup: CDR1 MNHEY, CDR2 SVGEGT. The CDR3 nucleotides are TGTGCCAGCAGCCCCGGGACAGGGGGGACCTACGAGCAGTACTTC. Translation gives CASSPGTGGTYEQYF.

The chain joins TRBV7-9 to TRBJ2-7, with D perhaps given as TRBD1 or TRBD2 (6 bases each). V was trimmed by 6 bases and J by 0 bases, leaving 15 bases between them. There are 15 residues in the CDR3. Germline assignment: CDR1 SEHNR and CDR2 FQNEAQ (reference sequence). CDR3 amino acids: CASSFGGPHSYEQYF. The CDR3 DNA follows: TGTGCCAGCAGTTTTGGGGGGCCCCACTCCTACGAGCAGTACTTC.

The V call is TRBV6-1, the J call TRBJ1-1, with 7 bases fitting TRBD1. The V segment lost 3 bases and the J segment 1 base; nucleotides outside the gene matches: 2. The germline CDR1 and CDR2 sequences are MNHNS and SASEGT. There are 14 residues in the CDR3. Here the CDR3 reads CASSDRGANTEAFF. DNA for the CDR3: TGTGCCAGCAGTGACAGGGGGGCGAACACTGAAGCTTTCTTT.

This clone was detected once. V gene TRBV5-6 combines with J gene TRBJ1-1; D remains unclear. Trimming took off 0 bases at V and 2 bases at J, with 8 bases between the two ends. From germline, CDR1 is SGHDT and CDR2 YYEEEE. This CDR3 has 14 amino acids. The CDR3 protein is CASSLGQPNTEAFF. In DNA, the CDR3 is TGTGCCAGCAGCTTGGGGCAGCCTAACACTGAAGCTTTCTTT. The whole variable domain, remainder taken from reference TRBV5-6 and TRBJ1-1, is DAGVTQSPTHLIKTRGQQVTLRCSPKSGHDTVSWYQQALGQGPQFIFQYYEEEERQRGNFPDRFSGHQFPNYSSELNVNALLLGDSALYLCASSLGQPNTEAFFGQGTRLTVV.

CDR3 sequence (DNA): TGTGCCAGCAGCTTGGCCCCAACAGGGCAGTACGAGCAGTACTTC. The encoded protein is CASSLAPTGQYEQYF. The V gene is TRBV5-6, the J gene TRBJ2-7; possible D gene TRBD1, 6 bases. Deletions cut 0 bases from V and 4 bases from J, with 14 bases between. This CDR3 spans 15 amino acids. Germline CDR1 reads SGHDT; CDR2 reads YYEEEE.

This CDR3 reads CASGTIPESSYEQYF. The CDR3 region has the DNA TGCGCCAGCGGTACAATCCCAGAATCCTCCTACGAGCAGTACTTC. V gene TRBV5-1 combines with J gene TRBJ2-7; D gene uncertain. The CDR3 is 15 residues long. Germline V gene data show CDR1 as SGHRS and CDR2 as YFSETQ. V was trimmed by 7 bases and J by 0 bases, leaving 17 bases between them.